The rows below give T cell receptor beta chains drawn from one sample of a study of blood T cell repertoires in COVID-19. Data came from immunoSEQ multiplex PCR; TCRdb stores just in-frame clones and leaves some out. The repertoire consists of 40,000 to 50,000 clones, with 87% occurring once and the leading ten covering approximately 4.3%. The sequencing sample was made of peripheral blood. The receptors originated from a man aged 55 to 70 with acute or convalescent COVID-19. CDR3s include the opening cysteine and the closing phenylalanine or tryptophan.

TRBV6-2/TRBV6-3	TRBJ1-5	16	CASSYPTGGNNQPQHF
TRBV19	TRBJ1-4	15	CATKDRAPSNEKLFF
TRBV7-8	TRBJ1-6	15	CASSLAGRGESPLHF
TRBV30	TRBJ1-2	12	CAWSIRGDGYTF
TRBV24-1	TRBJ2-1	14	CATPTGGENNEQFF
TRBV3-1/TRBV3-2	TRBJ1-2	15	CASSPTDRTLYGYTF
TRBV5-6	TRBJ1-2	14	CASSLVDRVFGYTF
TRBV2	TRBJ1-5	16	CASSGQGARGNQPQHF
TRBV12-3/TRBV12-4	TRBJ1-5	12	CASSGFGQPQHF
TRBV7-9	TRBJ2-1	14	CASSFGGSSREQFF
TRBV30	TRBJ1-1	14	CAWSAGTGNTEAFF
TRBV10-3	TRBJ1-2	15	CAITEGARANYGYTF
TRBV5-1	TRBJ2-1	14	CASSFSAGEYEQFF
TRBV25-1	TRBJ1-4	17	CASSPRRGREGNEKLFF
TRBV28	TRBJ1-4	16	CASSFRQGNLGEKLFF
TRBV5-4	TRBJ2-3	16	CASSLLAGGHRDTQYF
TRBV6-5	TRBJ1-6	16	CASSYRQGRGDSPLHF
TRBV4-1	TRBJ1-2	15	CASSQAPGGNYGYTF
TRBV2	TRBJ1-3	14	CASSLQGPGNTIYF
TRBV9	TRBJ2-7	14	CASTKGLSSYEQYF
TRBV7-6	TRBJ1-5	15	CASSSRDTRYQPQHF
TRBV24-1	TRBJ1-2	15	CATSESYGTGEGYTF
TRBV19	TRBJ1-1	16	CASRAWGQGADTEAFF
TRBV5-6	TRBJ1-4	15	CASSFWLSTNEKLFF
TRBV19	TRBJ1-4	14	CASSPDSLNEKLFF
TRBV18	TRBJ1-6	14	CASSPGTGERPLHF
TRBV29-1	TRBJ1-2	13	CSVGQGAGYGYTF
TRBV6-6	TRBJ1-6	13	CASNEQGNSPLHF
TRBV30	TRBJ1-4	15	CAWSVGGRTNEKLFF
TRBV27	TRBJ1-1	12	CASIIPSGEAFF
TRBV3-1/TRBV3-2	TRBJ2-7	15	CASSLGTGAHYEQYF
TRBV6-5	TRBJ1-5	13	CASSPTGKQPQHF
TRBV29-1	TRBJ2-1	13	CSVEGLGYNEQFF
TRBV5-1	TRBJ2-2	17	CASSPGIGRMNTGELFF
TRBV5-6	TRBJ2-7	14	CASSRQGETYEQYF
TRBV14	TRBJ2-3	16	CASSQQGGAVRDTQYF
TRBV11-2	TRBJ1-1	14	CASSWGQTNTEAFF
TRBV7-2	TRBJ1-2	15	CASSPSQGAAYGYTF
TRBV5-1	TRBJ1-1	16	CASSSGGGLVNTEAFF
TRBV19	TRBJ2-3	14	CASTASGAPFAQYF
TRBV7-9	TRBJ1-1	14	CASSRGVSVTEAFF
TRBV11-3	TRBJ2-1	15	CASSLGTTTYNEQFF
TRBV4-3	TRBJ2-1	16	CASSQGAGLAGAMQFF
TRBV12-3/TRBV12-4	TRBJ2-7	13	CASSSLVPYEQYF
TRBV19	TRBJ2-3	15	CASRASGGAGDTQYF
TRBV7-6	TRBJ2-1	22	CASSLSLKEEDRGRGSYNEQFF
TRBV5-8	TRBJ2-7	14	CASSLRQGNYEQYF
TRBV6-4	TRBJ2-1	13	CASSGQGESEQFF
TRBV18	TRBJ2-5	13	CASTGLAGTNQYF
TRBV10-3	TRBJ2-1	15	CAISPSFRDYNEQFF
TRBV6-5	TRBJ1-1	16	CASSYLRGTGELSAFF